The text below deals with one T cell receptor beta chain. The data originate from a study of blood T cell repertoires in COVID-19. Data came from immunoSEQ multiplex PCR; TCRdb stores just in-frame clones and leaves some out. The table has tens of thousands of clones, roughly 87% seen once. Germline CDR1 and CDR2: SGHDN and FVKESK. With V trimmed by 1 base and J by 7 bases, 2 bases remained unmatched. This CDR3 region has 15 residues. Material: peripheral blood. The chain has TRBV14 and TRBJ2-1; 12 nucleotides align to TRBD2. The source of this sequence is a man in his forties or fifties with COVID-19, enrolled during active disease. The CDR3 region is CASSQVLAGGNEQFF. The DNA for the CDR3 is TGTGCCAGCAGCCAAGTACTAGCGGGAGGTAATGAGCAGTTCTTC. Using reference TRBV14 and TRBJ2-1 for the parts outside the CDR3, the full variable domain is EAGVTQFPSHSVIEKGQTVTLRCDPISGHDNLYWYRRVMGKEIKFLLHFVKESKQDESGMPNNRFLAERTGGTYSTLKVQPAELEDSGVYFCASSQVLAGGNEQFFGPGTRLTVL.